Each of the 22 T cell receptor beta chains below was sequenced from the same sample in a study of CD8 T cells in ankylosing spondylitis (dated by TCRdb to 2016 to 2017). Receptor libraries were prepared by 5' RACE. The run used an Illumina HiSeq 2500. The public reads were reanalyzed by TCRdb: fastp trimming at Q25, MiXCR alignment, in-frame beta chains only. Rows matching on CDR3 protein sequence are summarized as one entry with the most common DNA and genes. The sample yields 200,000 to 250,000 distinct CDR3 sequences; about 10% were counted once. In total, the top ten clones hold roughly a fifth of the sample. The source material was blood, either unsorted or a sorted T cell fraction (not recorded which). These receptors came from a male donor with ankylosing spondylitis or in good health (not recorded which).

This chain joins TRBV5-1 and TRBJ2-6, with 12 bases identical to TRBD1. The J segment lost 4 bases and the V segment lost 4 bases, leaving 6 bases of the junction unmatched. The length of the CDR3 is 17 residues. Looked up from germline, CDR1 is SGHRS and CDR2 is YFSETQ. In nucleotides, the CDR3 is TGCGCCAGCAGCACCGGGACAGGGGGCTCGGGGGCCAACGTCCTGACTTTC. It yields the protein CASSTGTGGSGANVLTF.

CDR3 sequence (DNA): TGTGCCAGCAGCATAAGACTAGCGGGGGCCAACGAGCAGTTCTTC. Its translation is CASSIRLAGANEQFF. The V call is TRBV5-6, the J call TRBJ2-1; 12 bases map to TRBD2. This CDR3 is 15 amino acids long. With 4 bases clipped from V and 10 bases from J, the junction kept 9 bases outside the gene matches. Germline CDR1 SGHDT, CDR2 YYEEEE.

This chain joins TRBV7-3 and TRBJ2-2; weak D call: TRBD1 (6 bases). Trimming pared 10 bases from V and 1 base from J, leaving 16 bases between. Germline CDR1 SGHTA, CDR2 FQGTGA. This CDR3 is 15 amino acids long. CDR3 amino acids: CATRSDRLNTGELFF. CDR3 in DNA: TGTGCCACCAGATCTGACAGGCTGAACACCGGGGAGCTGTTTTTT. The entire variable domain, with the rest obtained from reference TRBV7-3 and TRBJ2-2, is as follows: GAGVSQTPSNKVTEKGKYVELRCDPISGHTALYWYRQSLGQGPEFLIYFQGTGAADDSGLPNDRFFAVRPEGSVSTLKIQRTERGDSAVYLCATRSDRLNTGELFFGEGSRLTVL.

This clonotype has at least ten counts. The genes are TRBV5-1 and TRBJ2-7, with 10 bases that match TRBD2. This CDR3 is 13 amino acids long. Per the germline V gene, CDR1 is SGHRS and CDR2 is YFSETQ. The J segment lost 4 bases and the V segment lost 6 bases, leaving 4 bases of the junction unmatched. The CDR3 DNA follows: TGCGCCAGCACCGATAGCGGGGGGTACGAGCAGTACTTC. It specifies CASTDSGGYEQYF.

The sample holds many counts of this clonotype. This rearrangement joins TRBV12-3 or TRBV12-4 to TRBJ1-3; D uncertain. The CDR3 is 15 residues long. Trimming shortened V by 0 bases and J by 1 base, and 7 bases separated the two germline ends. As DNA, the CDR3 is TGTGCCAGCAGTTTAGCCCAGACGTCTGGAAACACCATATATTTT. Protein product: CASSLAQTSGNTIYF.

The chain links TRBV7-3 to TRBJ1-1, with D unresolved. V shed 0 bases and J shed 0 bases, with 8 bases lying between them. CDR3 length equals 15 residues. Germline V lookup: CDR1 SGHTA, CDR2 FQGTGA. The CDR3, as DNA: TGTGCCAGCAGCTTAACTCCCGGAGTGAACACTGAAGCTTTCTTT. This gives the protein CASSLTPGVNTEAFF.

The table lists this clonotype with many counts. The CDR3 here is CASSERHQPQHF. Here the CDR3 DNA reads TGTGCCAGCAGCGAGCGACATCAGCCCCAGCATTTT. This sequence joins TRBV3-1 and TRBJ1-5; D unclear. The germline V gene has CDR1 LGHDT and CDR2 YNNKEL (reference sequence). The CDR3 runs 12 residues. V gave up 5 bases and J gave up 5 bases, with 7 bases separating them.

Only a few counts were recorded for this clonotype. This chain joins TRBV12-3 or TRBV12-4 and TRBJ1-1; D call uncertain. Trimming left V 5 bases short and J 0 bases short, with 16 bases between. This CDR3 comprises 16 residues. CDR3 nucleotide sequence: TGTGCCAGCAGTCCCCGGCTTCAGGCTATGAACACTGAAGCTTTCTTT. Translated, it gives CASSPRLQAMNTEAFF.

Many counts were recorded for this clonotype. The CDR3 sequence: CASSLASGALYEQYF. For the CDR3, the DNA is TGTGCCAGCAGCTTAGCGTCAGGCGCACTCTACGAGCAGTACTTC. The chain links TRBV7-2 to TRBJ2-7; D remains unclear. Trimming removed 0 bases at V and 3 bases at J, with 12 bases between. In germline, CDR1 is SGHTA, CDR2 FQGNSA. The CDR3 contains 15 residues. The complete variable domain, with remaining parts taken from reference TRBV7-2 and TRBJ2-7, reads GAGVSQSPSNKVTEKGKDVELRCDPISGHTALYWYRQSLGQGLEFLIYFQGNSAPDKSGLPSDRFSAERTGGSVSTLTIQRTQQEDSAVYLCASSLASGALYEQYFGPGTRLTVT.

Ten or more counts support this clonotype. J is TRBJ1-1 and V is TRBV7-9; 7 bases are shared with TRBD1. The germline V gene has CDR1 SEHNR and CDR2 FQNEAQ (reference sequence). V lost 5 bases, J lost 3 bases, and 15 bases stayed unmatched. The CDR3 sequence is 17 residues long. The CDR3 DNA reads as TGTGCCAGCAGCCAAATTAAGACAGGGAGTGGGGACACTGAAGCTTTCTTT. Translated: CASSQIKTGSGDTEAFF.

DNA of the CDR3: TGTGCCAGCAGTTCCGGACGTAACACTGAAGCTTTCTTT. It yields the protein CASSSGRNTEAFF. The chain couples TRBV2 to TRBJ1-1; D gene ambiguous. With 5 bases removed from V and 2 bases from J, the gap between germline ends came to 9 bases. Germline assignment: CDR1 SNHLY and CDR2 FYNNEI. This CDR3 has 13 residues.

This clonotype has a handful of counts. The chain uses TRBV5-6 and TRBJ1-1; no clear D. The CDR3 contains 11 residues. Germline loops: CDR1 SGHDT, CDR2 YYEEEE. V lost 5 bases to trimming and J lost 1 base, with 3 bases between them. The CDR3 loop reads CASRSNTEAFF. As DNA, the CDR3 is TGTGCCAGCAGGTCGAACACTGAAGCTTTCTTT.

The chain uses TRBV28 and TRBJ2-1, with D perhaps matching TRBD2 (6 bases). Germline CDR1 reads MDHEN; CDR2 reads SYDVKM. This CDR3 has 11 amino acids. The CDR3 DNA reads as TGTGGCATACTAGTGGGGGGTGAGCAGTTCTTC. Translating it yields CGILVGGEQFF.

This clonotype was seen ten or more times. The chain has TRBV20-1 and TRBJ2-5; 9 bases are shared with TRBD2. Germline lookup yields CDR1 DFQATT and CDR2 SNEGSKA (reference sequence). The CDR3 length is 14 residues. J was trimmed by 2 bases and V by 7 bases; bases with no gene match: 8. DNA of the CDR3: TGCAGTGGTTGGGACGCGGGGGGGCAAGAGACCCAGTACTTC. It encodes CSGWDAGGQETQYF.

There are many counts of this clonotype. The CDR3 DNA sequence: TGTGCCAGCGGACGTAGCGGGGCAAGCACAGATACGCAGTATTTT. It is translated as CASGRSGASTDTQYF. V is TRBV6-1 and J is TRBJ2-3; 8 bases line up with TRBD2. This CDR3 spans 15 amino acids. Germline V gene lookup returns CDR1 MNHNS and CDR2 SASEGT. V was pared by 8 bases and J by 0 bases, with 7 bases of the junction left unmatched.

This clonotype came up many times. The chain employs TRBV7-8 and TRBJ2-1; D uncertain. The CDR3 runs 12 residues. Germline CDR1 SGHVS, CDR2 FQNEAQ. Trimming pared 5 bases from V and 9 bases from J, leaving 11 bases between. The CDR3 DNA reads TGTGCCAGCAGCCCTCAAGAAATTGAGCAGTTCTTC. This gives the protein CASSPQEIEQFF.

The chain has TRBV10-3 and TRBJ2-1, with D possibly being TRBD1 (7 bases). With 3 bases removed from V and 0 bases from J, the gap between germline ends came to 12 bases. The CDR3 covers 16 residues. Germline V gene lookup returns CDR1 ENHRY and CDR2 SYGVKD. CDR3 residues: CAISDNRGGSYNEQFF. The CDR3 nucleotides read TGTGCCATCAGTGACAACAGGGGAGGCTCCTACAATGAGCAGTTCTTC.

The V gene is TRBV20-1, the J gene TRBJ1-5; D perhaps matches TRBD1 (5 bases). The CDR3 loop spans 14 amino acids. V lost 5 bases, J lost 0 bases, and 11 bases lay in between. Per the germline V gene, CDR1 is DFQATT and CDR2 is SNEGSKA (reference sequence). The CDR3 DNA follows: TGCAGTGCTCTTCCGACAGATAGCAATCAGCCCCAGCATTTT. Protein: CSALPTDSNQPQHF.

This clonotype was recorded a few times. This chain joins TRBV20-1 and TRBJ1-2; 7 nucleotides match TRBD1. After removal of 3 bases from V and 3 bases from J, the junction contained 4 bases not matched to a gene. The CDR3 contains 13 residues. Germline V lookup: CDR1 DFQATT, CDR2 SNEGSKA (reference sequence). In nucleotides, the CDR3 is TGCAGTGCTAGGATTGACAGGGACTATGGCTACACCTTC. This translates into CSARIDRDYGYTF.

This clonotype came up many times. The chain couples TRBV5-1 to TRBJ2-2; 12 bases align to TRBD2. The germline V gene has CDR1 SGHRS and CDR2 YFSETQ. V shed 4 bases, J shed 6 bases, and the junction held 13 bases outside the gene matches. CDR3 length: 18 amino acids. The CDR3 spells CASSVTSGGNTRAGELFF. CDR3 in DNA: TGCGCCAGCAGCGTGACTAGCGGGGGAAACACCAGGGCCGGGGAGCTGTTTTTT. The full variable domain, its missing parts supplied by reference TRBV5-1 and TRBJ2-2, is KAGVTQTPRYLIKTRGQQVTLSCSPISGHRSVSWYQQTPGQGLQFLFEYFSETQRNKGNFPGRFSGRQFSNSRSEMNVSTLELGDSALYLCASSVTSGGNTRAGELFFGEGSRLTVL.

The table lists this clonotype with a few counts. The chain couples TRBV7-9 to TRBJ2-2; D unresolved. Trimming took 3 bases from V and 5 from J, leaving 4 bases between them. Germline CDR1 is SEHNR and CDR2 is FQNEAQ (reference sequence). CDR3 length: 12 residues. The CDR3 protein is CASSFETGELFF. CDR3 DNA: TGTGCCAGCAGCTTCGAAACCGGGGAGCTGTTTTTT.

There are many counts of this clonotype. CDR3 coding DNA: TGTGCCACCAGCAGAGATCCCACCGGGGAGCTGTTTTTT. Amino acids: CATSRDPTGELFF. The genes are TRBV15 and TRBJ2-2; D remains ambiguous. The CDR3 covers 13 residues. V lost 0 bases to trimming and J lost 4 bases, with 3 bases between them. Germline CDR1 LNHNV, CDR2 YYDKDF (reference sequence). The variable domain in full, completed from reference TRBV15 and TRBJ2-2, reads DAMVIQNPRYQVTQFGKPVTLSCSQTLNHNVMYWYQQKSSQAPKLLFHYYDKDFNNEADTPDNFQSRRPNTSFCFLDIRSPGLGDTAMYLCATSRDPTGELFFGEGSRLTVL.